Following are 14 T cell receptor beta chains from one sample sequenced in a study of breast tumors, draining lymph nodes, adjacent tissues. TCRdb re-analysed the multiplex PCR reads in MiXCR, keeping a single row per CDR3 protein. The table includes some 230,000 distinct CDR3 sequences, about 34% detected once. The lymph nodes were axillary draining lymph nodes from breast cancer patients. Material for sequencing was axillary lymph node tissue. These receptors came from a female donor with breast cancer. Some clones in this sample may be carry-over from other donors' samples.

In this sample, this clonotype turned up many times. The genes are TRBV2 and TRBJ2-7; 7 positions agree with TRBD2. The CDR3 is 17 amino acids. Germline V lookup: CDR1 SNHLY, CDR2 FYNNEI. Losses at the gene ends were 2 bases for V and 2 bases for J; bases not matched to a gene: 12. CDR3 bases: TGTGCCAGCAGTGAACCCCTTGCGGGGGATACGACCTACGAGCAGTACTTC. It specifies CASSEPLAGDTTYEQYF.

This clonotype was seen repeatedly, ten times or more. The chain employs TRBV7-3 and TRBJ2-1, with 16 bases identical to TRBD2. Looked up from germline, CDR1 is SGHTA and CDR2 is FQGTGA. The CDR3 totals 16 residues. The junction had 6 bases not matched to a gene; V was cut back by 5 bases and J by 8 bases. In DNA, the CDR3 is TGTGCCAGCAGCCCGGGACTAGCGGGGGGGCTCCATGAGCAGTTCTTC. Translated: CASSPGLAGGLHEQFF.

The chain links TRBV6-1 to TRBJ2-7, with D uncertain. The germline V gene encodes CDR1 MNHNS and CDR2 SASEGT. Trimming shortened V by 6 bases and J by 2 bases, and 14 bases separated the two germline ends. The CDR3 extends over 14 amino acids. The CDR3 nucleotides read TGTGCCAGCAGAATGGGGTTAGGCCCCTACGAGCAGTACTTC. Its translation: CASRMGLGPYEQYF.

This clonotype is classed as medium-sized. V is TRBV20-1 and J is TRBJ2-7, with TRBD2 as a possible D gene (5 bases). The CDR3 runs to 13 residues. Trimming pared 6 bases from V and 0 bases from J, leaving 12 bases between. Germline CDR1 is DFQATT and CDR2 is SNEGSKA (reference sequence). CDR3 loop: CSASDSSSYEQYF. The CDR3 bases are TGCAGTGCGTCGGACTCCTCCTCCTACGAGCAGTACTTC.

This clonotype was observed at least ten times. The CDR3 reads CASSPRGGSSYNEQFF. In DNA, the CDR3 is TGTGCCAGCAGTCCCCGCGGGGGAAGCTCCTACAATGAGCAGTTCTTC. The rearrangement uses TRBV7-3 and TRBJ2-1; TRBD2 agrees at 7 bases. V was clipped by 6 bases and J by 0 bases; unmatched bases: 8. CDR3 length equals 16 residues. Germline CDR1 and CDR2: SGHTA and FQGTGA.

This clonotype occurred many times. CDR3 loop: CASSYSTQGYGANVLTF. The CDR3 coding sequence is TGTGCCAGCAGTTACTCGACTCAGGGCTACGGGGCCAACGTCCTGACTTTC. This chain links TRBV6-2 or TRBV6-3 with TRBJ2-6, with D maybe TRBD1 (5 bases). Deletions cut 0 bases from V and 4 bases from J, with 13 bases between. Germline V CDR1 and CDR2: MNHEY, SVGEGT. This CDR3 is 17 amino acids long.

This clonotype was detected ten times or more. This chain links TRBV12-3 or TRBV12-4 with TRBJ2-2, with D hard to call. Trimming removed 3 bases from V and 0 bases from J, with 5 bases in between. CDR3 length equals 14 residues. CDR3 in DNA: TGTGCCAGCAGTTTCGGACCGAACACCGGGGAGCTGTTTTTT. It encodes CASSFGPNTGELFF.

This rearrangement joins TRBV4-2 to TRBJ2-3, with 7 nucleotides matching TRBD2. The germline V gene has CDR1 LGHNA and CDR2 YNFKEQ. The CDR3 length is 13 residues. The V segment lost 5 bases and the J segment 10 bases; nucleotides outside the gene matches: 9. CDR3 nucleotides: TGTGCCAGCAGCACGGGACTACGGGATGCGCAGTATTTT. Protein product: CASSTGLRDAQYF.

This clonotype occurred a few times. This CDR3 reads CASRTEGGWTGELFF. CDR3 in DNA: TGTGCCAGCAGGACCGAGGGGGGTTGGACCGGGGAGCTGTTTTTT. The chain links TRBV6-5 to TRBJ2-2, with D perhaps TRBD1 or TRBD2 (6 bases each). CDR1 is MNHEY and CDR2 is SVGAGI in the germline V gene. With 6 bases removed from V and 5 bases from J, the gap between germline ends came to 16 bases. The CDR3 is made up of 15 amino acids.

This clonotype was picked up many times. The CDR3 DNA sequence: TGCAGTGCTAGTTCGGGGACTGGAAACACCATATATTTT. Translating gives CSASSGTGNTIYF. The genes are TRBV20-1 and TRBJ1-3; no clear D. CDR1 is DFQATT, CDR2 SNEGSKA, per germline (reference sequence). The CDR3 is 13 residues long. V was cut by 3 bases and J by 2 bases, with 8 bases left in between.

The table lists this clonotype with many counts. This rearrangement joins TRBV6-6 to TRBJ2-1; a weak D match, TRBD2 (5 bases). Trimming removed 10 bases from V and 9 bases from J, with 13 bases in between. This CDR3 is built from 11 residues. Looked up from germline, CDR1 is MNHNY and CDR2 is SVGAGI (reference sequence). The CDR3 bases are TGTGCCACCATCCGACGGGGTGAGCAGTTCTTC. This encodes CATIRRGEQFF.

This clonotype has ten or more counts. The chain combines TRBV20-1 with TRBJ2-3; D is possibly TRBD1 or TRBD2 (5 bases each). With 8 bases removed from V and 2 bases from J, the gap between germline ends came to 14 bases. The CDR3 has 13 residues. From germline, CDR1 is DFQATT and CDR2 SNEGSKA (reference sequence). CDR3 coding DNA: TGCAGTACCCGGGACCGCCCCACAGATACGCAGTATTTT. It specifies CSTRDRPTDTQYF.

This clonotype occurred many times. J is TRBJ2-3 and V is TRBV28; 7 nucleotides align to TRBD2. Germline V lookup: CDR1 MDHEN, CDR2 SYDVKM. The CDR3 contains 17 residues. Trimming cost V 5 bases and J 2 bases; bases outside gene matches: 13. The CDR3 bases are TGTGCCAGCAGTAAACTAGCGCTGAAGACGACCACAGATACGCAGTATTTT. Amino acids: CASSKLALKTTTDTQYF. Full variable domain (rest looked up from reference TRBV28 and TRBJ2-3): DVKVTQSSRYLVKRTGEKVFLECVQDMDHENMFWYRQDPGLGLRLIYFSYDVKMKEKGDIPEGYSVSREKKERFSLILESASTNQTSMYLCASSKLALKTTTDTQYFGPGTRLTVL.

This clonotype has only a few counts. It may be a read error: a sequence one base away is much more abundant. V and J are TRBV20-1 and TRBJ2-5, with 8 bases that match TRBD2. The length of the CDR3 is 16 residues. Looked up from germline, CDR1 is DFQATT and CDR2 is SNEGSKA (reference sequence). Trimming cost V 5 bases and J 1 base; bases outside gene matches: 12. CDR3 loop: CSAGAPIGGGQETQYF. The CDR3 DNA follows: TGCAGTGCTGGAGCCCCGATCGGGGGGGGCCAAGAGACCCAGTACTTC.